Presented here are 23 T cell receptor beta chains from one specimen sequenced in a study of Graves' ophthalmopathy and Graves' hyperthyroidism. RNA transcripts served as template for amplifying TCR beta CDR3 sequences. HTBI-primed first-round RT-PCR preceded second-round multiplex PCR. Using its own MiXCR run on the multiplex PCR reads, TCRdb lists one record per CDR3 protein. The sample gives more than 150,000 distinct CDR3 sequences, 30% to 45% of which show up once; around 5.8% is in the top ten. Sequenced input: peripheral blood. The receptors shown here come from a woman aged 40 to 50 with Graves' ophthalmopathy.

The chain has TRBV6-1 and TRBJ1-1; TRBD1 aligns across 8 bases. Germline values: CDR1 MNHNS, CDR2 SASEGT. Trimming removed 6 bases from V and 0 bases from J; junction bases left unmatched: 3. This CDR3 has 14 amino acids. The DNA of the CDR3 is TGTGCCAGCAGGGGGGACAGGATGAACACTGAAGCTTTCTTT. It translates to CASRGDRMNTEAFF.

Ten or more counts support this clonotype. V is TRBV19 and J is TRBJ1-1, with 7 positions matching TRBD1. Per germline, CDR1 LNHDA and CDR2 SQIVND (reference sequence). The CDR3 extends over 15 amino acids. V shed 2 bases and J 8 bases; nucleotides not matched to a gene: 11. The CDR3 region is CASSIRGQGGAEAFF. CDR3 bases: TGTGCCAGTAGTATACGGGGGCAGGGGGGCGCGGAAGCTTTCTTT.

At least ten counts were recorded for this clonotype. The chain combines TRBV29-1 with TRBJ2-7; 9 bases fit TRBD1. CDR3 length: 12 amino acids. CDR1 and CDR2 from the germline V gene are SQVTM and ANQGSEA. Trimming removed 5 bases from V and 6 bases from J; junction bases left unmatched: 5. CDR3 residues: CSVKGQGGEQYF. The CDR3 DNA sequence: TGCAGCGTTAAGGGACAGGGAGGCGAGCAGTACTTC.

The V and J genes are TRBV6-1 and TRBJ1-2; possible D gene TRBD1, 6 bases. Per the germline V gene, CDR1 is MNHNS and CDR2 is SASEGT. This CDR3 contains 14 residues. V lost 3 bases to trimming and J lost 2 bases, with 10 bases between them. CDR3: CASSDRTVNYGYTF. The CDR3 DNA is TGTGCCAGCAGTGATAGGACAGTGAACTATGGCTACACCTTC.

The chain combines TRBV11-2 with TRBJ2-2; D perhaps matches TRBD2 (6 bases). The CDR3 has 17 amino acids. Germline V CDR1 and CDR2: SGHAT, FQNNGV. V was cut by 2 bases and J by 8 bases, with 21 bases left in between. The CDR3 region is CASSLIRAGRRRGELFF. CDR3 bases: TGTGCCAGCAGCTTAATCCGTGCGGGGCGACGTCGGGGGGAGCTGTTTTTT.

This clonotype was seen many times. The chain has TRBV30 and TRBJ1-1; 11 positions match TRBD1. There are 15 residues in the CDR3. Germline values: CDR1 GTSNPN, CDR2 SVGIG (reference sequence). V lost 3 bases and J lost 7; bases outside the gene matches: 10. CDR3 region: CAWRGGTGGFGEAFF. CDR3 nucleotide sequence: TGTGCCTGGAGAGGCGGGACAGGGGGATTTGGTGAAGCTTTCTTT. The entire variable domain, with the rest obtained from reference TRBV30 and TRBJ1-1, is as follows: SQTIHQWPATLVQPVGSPLSLECTVEGTSNPNLYWYRQAAGRGLQLLFYSVGIGQISSEVPQNLSASRPQDRQFILSSKKLLLSDSGFYLCAWRGGTGGFGEAFFGQGTRLTVV.

The rearrangement uses TRBV12-3 or TRBV12-4 and TRBJ1-2, with D unresolved. The CDR3 length is 14 residues. V was trimmed by 7 bases and J by 8 bases, leaving 20 bases between them. In DNA, the CDR3 is TGTGCCAGCACCCCAGGCACGGGCTCGGCCGGCTACACCTTC. Protein sequence: CASTPGTGSAGYTF.

The sample holds many counts of this clonotype. A junction boundary mismatches the germline segment, possibly from a read error. J is TRBJ1-1 and V is TRBV6-2 or TRBV6-3, with D perhaps TRBD1 (6 bases). CDR1 and CDR2 from the germline V gene are MNHEY and SVGEGT. The CDR3 covers 14 residues. CDR3 sequence reads: CASSYHRDGTEASF. CDR3 in DNA: TGTGCCAGCAGTTATCACAGGGATGGCACTGAAGCTTCCTTT.

This clonotype was counted ten times or more. The gene calls are TRBV6-5 and TRBJ1-2; TRBD1 aligns across 8 bases. There are 15 residues in the CDR3. Looked up from germline, CDR1 is MNHEY and CDR2 is SVGAGI. V lost 2 bases to trimming and J lost 6 bases; unmatched junction nucleotides: 8. In DNA, the CDR3 is TGTGCCAGCAGTTACGAAGGCAGGGGGCTAAATGGCTACACCTTC. Residues: CASSYEGRGLNGYTF.

The sample holds many counts of this clonotype. This chain connects TRBV6-5 to TRBJ1-2; 8 positions match TRBD1. Germline V gene sequence: CDR1 MNHEY, CDR2 SVGAGI. The V and J ends lost 6 bases and 7 bases, in that order; junction bases with no gene match: 10. CDR3 length: 14 residues. The CDR3 nucleotides read TGTGCCAGCAGAACCGCACAGGGGGTTGCTGGCTACACCTTC. Translated, it gives CASRTAQGVAGYTF.

This clonotype was recorded many times. The chain links TRBV9 to TRBJ2-2, with 10 bases lining up with TRBD1. This CDR3 has 14 amino acids. Germline V gives CDR1 SGDLS, CDR2 YYNGEE. Losses at the gene ends were 6 bases for V and 3 bases for J; bases not matched to a gene: 2. The CDR3 sequence is CASTGTGDTGELFF. DNA for the CDR3: TGTGCCAGCACCGGGACAGGGGACACCGGGGAGCTGTTTTTT.

This clonotype has only one observation. In nucleotides, the CDR3 is TGCGCCAGCAGCCAAGACCTTAGGAGCAATCAGCCCCAGCATTTT. This translates into CASSQDLRSNQPQHF. The gene calls are TRBV4-3 and TRBJ1-5, with D unclear. Per germline, CDR1 LGHNA and CDR2 YSLEER. Trimming pared 0 bases from V and 1 base from J, leaving 7 bases between. The CDR3 spans 15 residues.

The chain has TRBV6-1 and TRBJ2-5, with D perhaps matching TRBD1 (5 bases). This CDR3 is built from 14 residues. The V end was cut by 7 bases, the J end by 7 bases, with 19 bases between. Germline V gene data show CDR1 as MNHNS and CDR2 as SASEGT. For the CDR3, the DNA is TGTGCCAGCACCCAGGCAGGCCCTCAGGGGACCCAGTACTTC. Translated: CASTQAGPQGTQYF.

J is TRBJ1-5 and V is TRBV19, with D possibly matching TRBD1 (6 bases). V was cut by 4 bases and J by 2 bases, with 18 bases left in between. Germline V gives CDR1 LNHDA, CDR2 SQIVND (reference sequence). This CDR3 spans 17 amino acids. The CDR3 spells CASSTGGVNSGNQPQHF. The CDR3 nucleotides are TGTGCCAGTAGTACCGGGGGCGTCAATTCGGGCAATCAGCCCCAGCATTTT. The whole variable domain, filled in from reference TRBV19 and TRBJ1-5, reads DGGITQSPKYLFRKEGQNVTLSCEQNLNHDAMYWYRQDPGQGLRLIYYSQIVNDFQKGDIAEGYSVSREKKESFPLTVTSAQKNPTAFYLCASSTGGVNSGNQPQHFGDGTRLSIL.

This clonotype came up many times. The chain joins TRBV7-2 to TRBJ2-7; 7 positions match TRBD1. The germline V gene has CDR1 SGHTA and CDR2 FQGNSA. This CDR3 has 15 amino acids. V lost 4 bases, J lost 7 bases, and 13 bases stayed unmatched. The CDR3 nucleotides read TGTGCCAGCAGCTGCCCCGGGACAGTTTTAGGGGAGCAGTACTTC. It translates to CASSCPGTVLGEQYF. Full variable domain (missing parts from reference TRBV7-2 and TRBJ2-7): GAGVSQSPSNKVTEKGKDVELRCDPISGHTALYWYRQSLGQGLEFLIYFQGNSAPDKSGLPSDRFSAERTGGSVSTLTIQRTQQEDSAVYLCASSCPGTVLGEQYFGPGTRLTVT.

The J gene is TRBJ1-2, the V gene TRBV12-3 or TRBV12-4; D perhaps matches TRBD1 (6 bases). The CDR3 is 14 residues long. Trimming took 4 bases from V and 7 from J, leaving 16 bases between them. CDR3 region: CASSSLLTGSGYTF. The CDR3 DNA reads TGTGCCAGCAGTTCCCTCTTAACAGGGTCTGGCTACACCTTC.

This clonotype appeared a few times. The chain couples TRBV6-2 or TRBV6-3 to TRBJ2-7, with D tentatively TRBD2 (5 bases). V dropped 11 bases and J dropped 2 bases, with 10 bases sitting between them. This CDR3 comprises 11 residues. Germline V gene data show CDR1 as MNHEY and CDR2 as SVGEGT. CDR3 nucleotides: TGTGCCGGGAGTGACGCCTACGAGCAGTACTTC. Translated, it gives CAGSDAYEQYF.

The chain links TRBV12-3 or TRBV12-4 to TRBJ2-2; D uncertain. This CDR3 is built from 14 residues. V was clipped by 6 bases and J by 6 bases, with 14 bases between them. For the CDR3, the DNA is TGTGCCAGCAGCTCCGACCCTGGCTCCGGGGAGCTGTTTTTT. Translation: CASSSDPGSGELFF.

This clonotype came up many times. The chain is built from TRBV7-9 and TRBJ2-2; D not resolved. This CDR3 comprises 15 residues. V was pared by 5 bases and J by 2 bases, with 12 bases between. Germline values: CDR1 SEHNR, CDR2 FQNEAQ (reference sequence). CDR3 protein: CASSHGRLNTGELFF. In DNA form, the CDR3 reads TGTGCCAGCAGCCACGGACGGCTTAACACCGGGGAGCTGTTTTTT.

The sample holds many counts of this clonotype. The rearrangement links TRBV28 to TRBJ1-2, with 9 positions matching TRBD1. The J segment lost 8 bases and the V segment lost 6 bases, leaving 7 bases of the junction unmatched. Germline assignment: CDR1 MDHEN and CDR2 SYDVKM. This CDR3 is 13 amino acids long. The CDR3 region is CASSYGQGLGYTF. Written as DNA, the CDR3 is TGTGCCAGCAGCTATGGACAGGGGCTGGGCTACACCTTC.

Many counts were recorded for this clonotype. The V gene is TRBV27, the J gene TRBJ1-2; D call uncertain. CDR3 length: 14 residues. Germline V gene data show CDR1 as MNHEY and CDR2 as SMNVEV (reference sequence). V lost 0 bases to trimming and J lost 4 bases, with 9 bases between them. Written as DNA, the CDR3 is TGTGCCAGCAGTTTATCGCCGCTGGTCTATGGCTACACCTTC. This codes for CASSLSPLVYGYTF.

The chain recombines TRBV6-1 with TRBJ2-7; 8 bases fit TRBD1. Germline assignment: CDR1 MNHNS and CDR2 SASEGT. V lost 2 bases to trimming and J lost 3 bases; unmatched junction nucleotides: 3. This CDR3 is 14 amino acids long. Here the CDR3 reads CASSERTGSYEQYF. As DNA, the CDR3 is TGTGCCAGCAGTGAAAGGACAGGGAGCTACGAGCAGTACTTC.

The chain links TRBV28 to TRBJ1-6; 8 nucleotides align to TRBD1. The V segment lost 5 bases and the J segment 2 bases; nucleotides outside the gene matches: 8. Germline V lookup: CDR1 MDHEN, CDR2 SYDVKM. This CDR3 comprises 17 residues. The CDR3 region is CASSARTGWPYNSPLHF. CDR3 coding DNA: TGTGCCAGCAGTGCCCGGACAGGGTGGCCCTATAATTCACCCCTCCACTTT.